Each of the 23 T cell receptor beta chains below was sequenced from the same sample in a study of T cell responses to AZD1222 COVID-19 vaccine. Some clones are missing from TCRdb's copy, which holds only in-frame ones; the method was immunoSEQ multiplex PCR. The table has 95,000 to 150,000 clones, just over 90% seen once; the top ten hold around 5%. The source was peripheral blood, collected 28 days after the second AZD1222 dose. These receptor sequences come from an adult who received the AZD1222 COVID-19 vaccine.

CDR3 nucleotide sequence: TGTGCCAGCAGCCAAGATGGCGGGGGGGCTGAAGCTTTCTTT. The encoded protein is CASSQDGGGAEAFF. The chain joins TRBV3-1 (or the pseudogene TRBV3-2) to TRBJ1-1; a weak D match, TRBD1 (5 bases). Germline V gives CDR1 LGHDT, CDR2 YNNKEL (reference sequence). The CDR3 extends over 14 amino acids. V lost 0 bases, J lost 6 bases, and 11 bases lay in between.

The chain combines TRBV6-5 with TRBJ1-6; possibly TRBD1 for D (5 bases). CDR1 and CDR2 (germline): MNHEY, SVGAGI. The CDR3 consists of 15 residues. V lost 8 bases and J 9 bases, leaving 20 bases between the germline ends. The CDR3 DNA sequence: TGTGCCAGCGGCCTCGGGGGGGAGTATGGTTCACCCCTCCACTTT. Its protein is CASGLGGEYGSPLHF.

The chain has TRBV10-1 and TRBJ2-3; TRBD2 matches at 7 bases. Germline V CDR1 and CDR2: WNHNN, SYGVQD (reference sequence). This CDR3 region has 14 residues. V was clipped by 4 bases and J by 6 bases; unmatched bases: 7. The CDR3 DNA follows: TGCGCCAGCAGTGGGGGGACTACCTTGGATACGCAGTATTTT. Translated: CASSGGTTLDTQYF.

DNA for the CDR3: TGTGCCAGCAGTAGACAGGGAGACACTGAAGCTTTCTTT. Its protein product is CASSRQGDTEAFF. The gene calls are TRBV2 and TRBJ1-1; 7 bases match TRBD1. Germline values: CDR1 SNHLY, CDR2 FYNNEI. The J segment lost 3 bases and the V segment lost 5 bases, leaving 3 bases of the junction unmatched. The CDR3 is 13 amino acids.

This chain joins TRBV19 and TRBJ2-3; TRBD2 agrees at 8 bases. This CDR3 spans 17 amino acids. V lost 4 bases, J lost 5 bases, and 14 bases stayed unmatched. CDR1 and CDR2 (germline): LNHDA, SQIVND (reference sequence). CDR3 amino acids: CASSKDRAGGRVDTQYF. Written as DNA, the CDR3 is TGTGCCAGTAGTAAGGATAGGGCGGGGGGCCGCGTAGATACGCAGTATTTT.

This chain connects TRBV2 to TRBJ1-4; no reliable D call. The CDR3 contains 14 residues. Germline values: CDR1 SNHLY, CDR2 FYNNEI. V gave up 4 bases and J gave up 3 bases, with 9 bases separating them. This chain's CDR3 is CASSVGRSNEKLFF. Here the CDR3 DNA reads TGTGCCAGCAGTGTGGGCAGATCTAATGAAAAACTGTTTTTT.

CDR3 sequence reads: CASSLEVNYGYTF. In nucleotides, the CDR3 is TGTGCCAGCAGCTTGGAGGTTAACTATGGCTACACCTTC. The gene calls are TRBV5-5 and TRBJ1-2; D remains unclear. Germline CDR1 reads SGHKS; CDR2 reads YYEKEE (reference sequence). The V end was cut by 0 bases, the J end by 1 base, with 4 bases between. CDR3 length equals 13 residues.

The chain is built from TRBV5-1 and TRBJ2-5; the D call may be TRBD1 or TRBD2 (6 bases each). V gave up 0 bases and J gave up 1 base, with 10 bases separating them. Germline lookup yields CDR1 SGHRS and CDR2 YFSETQ. The CDR3 runs to 15 residues. The CDR3, as DNA: TGCGCCAGCAGCTTGGGGTGGGGGGCCCAAGAGACCCAGTACTTC. This encodes CASSLGWGAQETQYF.

The chain is built from TRBV4-3 and TRBJ1-5; D uncertain. Germline loops: CDR1 LGHNA, CDR2 YSLEER. The CDR3 contains 14 residues. V dropped 3 bases and J dropped 4 bases, with 10 bases sitting between them. Here the CDR3 reads CASSQDVFNQPQHF. The CDR3 region has the DNA TGCGCCAGCAGCCAGGACGTATTTAATCAGCCCCAGCATTTT.

Notes on this clone: Sequence at one end of the junction differs from germline and may be a read error. The CDR3 region has the DNA TGTGCCGGCAGTGAATCTCGTGGCTACACCTTC. The encoded protein is CAGSESRGYTF. The V and J genes are TRBV25-1 and TRBJ1-2; D not resolved. CDR3 length: 11 amino acids. Germline CDR1 MGHDK, CDR2 SYGVNS.

The chain links TRBV7-3 to TRBJ2-2, with TRBD2 as a possible D gene (6 bases). V was trimmed by 2 bases and J by 1 base, leaving 11 bases between them. Germline V CDR1 and CDR2: SGHTA, FQGTGA. The CDR3 sequence is 16 residues long. CDR3 protein: CASSLSLGGNTGELFF. The CDR3 region has the DNA TGTGCCAGCAGCTTATCCCTCGGGGGGAACACCGGGGAGCTGTTTTTT.

The chain employs TRBV6-2 or TRBV6-3 and TRBJ2-7; TRBD2 agrees at 14 bases. There are 18 residues in the CDR3. Germline V gene lookup returns CDR1 MNHEY and CDR2 SVGEGT. The V gene end was trimmed by 6 bases and the J gene end by 0 bases; junction bases not matched to a gene: 10. CDR3 DNA sequence: TGTGCCAGCAGCCTCGGATGGGGACTAGCGGGAGCCTCCTACGAGCAGTACTTC. Translation: CASSLGWGLAGASYEQYF.

V is TRBV2 and J is TRBJ2-5; D remains ambiguous. Trimming removed 6 bases at V and 2 bases at J, with 1 base between. The CDR3 covers 10 residues. Per germline, CDR1 SNHLY and CDR2 FYNNEI. This CDR3 is CASRQETQYF. Written as DNA, the CDR3 is TGTGCCAGCAGACAAGAGACCCAGTACTTC.

V is TRBV7-2 and J is TRBJ2-7, with a weak D call TRBD1 (5 bases). CDR3 length: 15 amino acids. V lost 1 base, J lost 5 bases, and 15 bases lay in between. The germline gives CDR1 SGHTA, CDR2 FQGNSA. CDR3 sequence (DNA): TGTGCCAGCAGCTTAGGTAACCCCTCCAGGGACGAGCAGTACTTC. Residues: CASSLGNPSRDEQYF.

The chain links TRBV27 to TRBJ2-2, with D possibly TRBD1 on 6 matching bases. The V end was cut by 4 bases, the J end by 4 bases, with 13 bases between. In germline, CDR1 is MNHEY, CDR2 SMNVEV (reference sequence). This CDR3 comprises 15 residues. CDR3 DNA sequence: TGTGCCAGCAGTTCAACAGGGAGAGGCACCGGGGAGCTGTTTTTT. Translated: CASSSTGRGTGELFF.

This sequence joins TRBV19 and TRBJ1-3; perhaps TRBD1 as D (5 bases). The V end was cut by 3 bases, the J end by 1 base, with 19 bases between. This CDR3 comprises 18 residues. Germline-derived CDR1 and CDR2 are LNHDA and SQIVND (reference sequence). CDR3 residues: CASSIRPPGRLSGNTIYF. In DNA form, the CDR3 reads TGTGCCAGTAGTATCAGGCCCCCGGGACGTTTGTCTGGAAACACCATATATTTT.

The CDR3 DNA reads as TGTGCCAGCAGCCCGGGGCCCAACACCGGGGAGCTGTTTTTT. This gives the protein CASSPGPNTGELFF. The J gene is TRBJ2-2, the V gene TRBV7-9, with D perhaps assigned TRBD1 or TRBD2 (5 bases each). V was clipped by 5 bases and J by 2 bases, with 9 bases between them. The CDR3 covers 14 residues. Germline CDR1 reads SEHNR; CDR2 reads FQNEAQ (reference sequence). Looking up the rest from reference TRBV7-9 and TRBJ2-2 gives the full variable domain: DTGVSQNPRHKITKRGQNVTFRCDPISEHNRLYWYRQTLGQGPEFLTYFQNEAQLEKSRLLSDRFSAERPKGSFSTLEIQRTEQGDSAMYLCASSPGPNTGELFFGEGSRLTVL.

The chain combines TRBV27 with TRBJ1-5, with 7 bases fitting TRBD1. J lost 5 bases, V lost 9 bases, and 7 bases had no gene match. The CDR3 has 13 residues. Germline assignment: CDR1 MNHEY and CDR2 SMNVEV (reference sequence). Here the CDR3 DNA reads TGTGCCAGACCCATGAGGGGGCATCAGCCCCAGCATTTT. Amino acid sequence: CARPMRGHQPQHF.

The chain has TRBV7-9 and TRBJ1-4; D possibly corresponds to TRBD1 (6 bases). This CDR3 region has 14 residues. The V end lost 2 bases, the J end lost 12 bases, and 16 bases lay between the germline ends. Germline lookup yields CDR1 SEHNR and CDR2 FQNEAQ (reference sequence). Here the CDR3 DNA reads TGTGCCAGCAGCTTAAAGGGGGATGGTCAAGAACTGTTTTTT. The encoded protein is CASSLKGDGQELFF.

The V and J genes are TRBV5-1 and TRBJ2-7, with a weak D call TRBD2 (5 bases). V gave up 4 bases and J gave up 7 bases, with 24 bases separating them. The CDR3 consists of 16 residues. Germline loops: CDR1 SGHRS, CDR2 YFSETQ. The CDR3 here is CASSPASGGPILEQYF. The DNA for the CDR3 is TGCGCCAGCAGCCCAGCGAGCGGAGGCCCCATCCTGGAGCAGTACTTC.

This rearrangement joins TRBV4-3 to TRBJ2-5, with D possibly matching TRBD2 (7 bases). V was pared by 0 bases and J by 3 bases, with 11 bases between. Germline values: CDR1 LGHNA, CDR2 YSLEER. This CDR3 contains 15 residues. CDR3: CASSQDRGAEETQYF. The CDR3 DNA is TGCGCCAGCAGCCAAGATCGGGGGGCTGAAGAGACCCAGTACTTC.

The chain has TRBV24-1 and TRBJ1-2; the D gene is possibly TRBD1 (6 bases). The V and J ends lost 5 bases and 5 bases respectively, with 11 bases between them. The CDR3 has 13 amino acids. Germline V gene data show CDR1 as KGHDR and CDR2 as SFDVKD. The CDR3 protein is CATSAGRGYGYTF. CDR3 coding DNA: TGTGCCACCAGTGCCGGCAGGGGATATGGCTACACCTTC.

The chain recombines TRBV5-6 with TRBJ2-1; the D is unclear. V was cut by 2 bases and J by 15 bases, with 18 bases left in between. The CDR3 spans 13 residues. The germline V gene has CDR1 SGHDT and CDR2 YYEEEE. CDR3 nucleotide sequence: TGTGCCAGCAGCTTTTGGTCGATCCCCCGACGGTTCTTC. Translation gives CASSFWSIPRRFF.